The present entry profiles one TCR beta chain with its context. The antigen remains undetermined. These data belong to a study of cytomegalovirus exposure and HLA in healthy donors. Study-wide context: A prior analysis found more than 90 million unique TCR beta sequences from approximately 200 million T cells. Regarding the study as a whole: Reports credit the classifier with highly specific, highly sensitive diagnosis of cytomegalovirus status. In a later analysis, most CMV-associated TCR beta chains appeared HLA-restricted. A link between a missense DCLRE1C variant and TCR beta V- and J-gene trimming emerged from a later analysis.

Germline values: CDR1 LNHDA, CDR2 SQIVND (reference sequence). V shed 6 bases and J shed 0 bases, with 12 bases lying between them. CDR3 length equals 14 residues. The PCR had 60 Vbeta and 13 Jbeta primers. The repertoire was sequenced with immunoSEQ multiplex PCR; TCRdb's copy has only in-frame clones and lacks some. The table includes approximately 170,000 clones, about four fifths detected once. The receptor comes from a male donor in good health and CMV-seropositive. Sequenced sample: PBMCs. The V gene is TRBV19, the J gene TRBJ2-7; weak D call: TRBD1 (5 bases). CDR3 protein: CASRSQGASYEQYF. CDR3 bases: TGTGCCAGTAGGTCGCAGGGCGCCTCCTACGAGCAGTACTTC. The variable domain in full, completed from reference TRBV19 and TRBJ2-7, reads DGGITQSPKYLFRKEGQNVTLSCEQNLNHDAMYWYRQDPGQGLRLIYYSQIVNDFQKGDIAEGYSVSREKKESFPLTVTSAQKNPTAFYLCASRSQGASYEQYFGPGTRLTVT.